The 17 T cell receptor beta chains presented below share a single source sample, sequenced in a study of shared clonotypes between healthy human individuals. The data were produced by immunoSEQ multiplex PCR, yet TCRdb's version contains in-frame clones alone and is incomplete. The repertoire holds a few hundred thousand clones, with around 80% as singletons. The specimen was PBMCs. Source of these receptors: a middle-aged woman in good health. Some clones in this sample may be carry-over from other donors' samples.

This chain links TRBV5-6 with TRBJ2-1, with 11 bases fitting TRBD2. V gave up 4 bases and J gave up 3 bases; unmatched junction bases: 15. This CDR3 is built from 19 residues. Germline lookup yields CDR1 SGHDT and CDR2 YYEEEE. The CDR3 reads CASSTAGSGGLAGYNEQFF. CDR3 DNA sequence: TGTGCCAGCAGCACCGCAGGGAGTGGTGGACTAGCGGGCTACAATGAGCAGTTCTTC.

This sequence joins TRBV6-5 and TRBJ2-2; D might be TRBD2 (6 bases). The V end was cut by 7 bases, the J end by 2 bases, with 8 bases between. Germline V gene data show CDR1 as MNHEY and CDR2 as SVGAGI. This CDR3 is 13 amino acids long. CDR3 bases: TGTGCCAGCACTAGCGAAAACACCGGGGAGCTGTTTTTT. Translating it yields CASTSENTGELFF.

The chain uses TRBV10-2 and TRBJ1-4; no firm D call. Germline loops: CDR1 WSHSY, CDR2 SAAADI. Deletions cut 0 bases from V and 0 bases from J, with 2 bases between. The CDR3 runs to 14 residues. The CDR3 nucleotides read TGCGCCAGCAGTGAGTCGGCAACTAATGAAAAACTGTTTTTT. It encodes CASSESATNEKLFF.

The rearrangement uses TRBV18 and TRBJ1-1; no reliable D call. The V end lost 2 bases, the J end lost 6 bases, and 19 bases lay between the germline ends. The CDR3 covers 16 residues. The germline V gene has CDR1 KGHSH and CDR2 LQKENI. The CDR3 here is CASSPSAAPSSPEAFF. In DNA form, the CDR3 reads TGTGCCAGCTCACCATCCGCGGCGCCCTCTAGCCCTGAAGCTTTCTTT. Looking up the rest from reference TRBV18 and TRBJ1-1 gives the full variable domain: NAGVMQNPRHLVRRRGQEARLRCSPMKGHSHVYWYRQLPEEGLKFMVYLQKENIIDESGMPKERFSAEFPKEGPSILRIQQVVRGDSAAYFCASSPSAAPSSPEAFFGQGTRLTVV.

The V call is TRBV28, the J call TRBJ2-2; 12 bases are a match to TRBD2. Unmatched junction bases numbered 9, after V lost 4 bases and J lost 0 bases. CDR3 length: 19 residues. Germline lookup yields CDR1 MDHEN and CDR2 SYDVKM. In DNA form, the CDR3 reads TGTGCCAGCAGTTCCCCCTGGACTAGCGGGGATACGAACACCGGGGAGCTGTTTTTT. Translating it yields CASSSPWTSGDTNTGELFF. Filled out from reference TRBV28 and TRBJ2-2, the complete variable domain reads DVKVTQSSRYLVKRTGEKVFLECVQDMDHENMFWYRQDPGLGLRLIYFSYDVKMKEKGDIPEGYSVSREKKERFSLILESASTNQTSMYLCASSSPWTSGDTNTGELFFGEGSRLTVL.

This clone was observed a few times. The chain recombines TRBV18 with TRBJ2-5, with 10 positions matching TRBD2. The CDR3 runs 16 residues. Germline V CDR1 and CDR2: KGHSH, LQKENI. J lost 4 bases, V lost 2 bases, and 7 bases had no gene match. CDR3 sequence (DNA): TGTGCCAGCTCACCAGGTTTGCTAGCGGGAGCAGAGACCCAGTACTTC. Amino acid sequence: CASSPGLLAGAETQYF.

The CDR3 sequence is CASSLAGVETQYF. Written as DNA, the CDR3 is TGCGCCAGCAGCTTAGCGGGAGTAGAGACCCAGTACTTC. The chain links TRBV5-1 to TRBJ2-5; the match to TRBD2 covers 8 bases. V gave up 2 bases and J gave up 4 bases; unmatched junction bases: 1. The germline CDR1 and CDR2 sequences are SGHRS and YFSETQ. This CDR3 spans 13 amino acids.

This clone appeared once. The chain couples TRBV5-1 to TRBJ2-5; the match to TRBD1 covers 8 bases. Looked up from germline, CDR1 is SGHRS and CDR2 is YFSETQ. After removal of 3 bases from V and 2 bases from J, the junction contained 3 bases not matched to a gene. The CDR3 has 14 amino acids. This CDR3 is CASSSGQDQETQYF. Here the CDR3 DNA reads TGCGCCAGCAGCTCGGGACAGGATCAAGAGACCCAGTACTTC.

This clone showed up just once. This rearrangement joins TRBV5-1 to TRBJ1-5; maybe TRBD1 (6 bases). Germline V gene data show CDR1 as SGHRS and CDR2 as YFSETQ. CDR3 length equals 15 residues. Trimming stripped 4 bases from V and 5 bases from J, with 16 bases between. CDR3 nucleotide sequence: TGCGCCAGCAGCCCTAACACAGGGTCGGATCAGCCCCAGCATTTT. This encodes CASSPNTGSDQPQHF.

This clone was counted a few times. V gene TRBV7-6 combines with J gene TRBJ2-3, with D possibly TRBD2 on 7 matching bases. The CDR3 has 14 amino acids. In germline, CDR1 is SGHVS, CDR2 FNYEAQ. V was shortened by 0 bases and J by 5 bases, with 9 bases between the two germline ends. The CDR3 loop is CASSLAGGVDTQYF. The CDR3 nucleotides read TGTGCCAGCAGCTTAGCAGGGGGGGTAGATACGCAGTATTTT.

J is TRBJ2-3 and V is TRBV4-3; no firm D call. The CDR3 totals 16 residues. Trimming took 0 bases from V and 4 from J, leaving 14 bases between them. Germline V gene data show CDR1 as LGHNA and CDR2 as YSLEER. This CDR3 is CASSQDRDSAPDTQYF. CDR3 sequence (DNA): TGCGCCAGCAGCCAAGATAGGGATTCGGCCCCAGATACGCAGTATTTT.

The chain is built from TRBV2 and TRBJ2-4, with D tentatively TRBD1 (7 bases). CDR1 and CDR2 (germline): SNHLY, FYNNEI. CDR3 length: 14 residues. V lost 4 bases and J lost 5, with 12 bases in between. The CDR3 sequence is CASSGQGGENIQYF. CDR3 DNA sequence: TGTGCCAGCAGTGGACAGGGAGGCGAAAACATTCAGTACTTC.

This chain connects TRBV18 to TRBJ2-3; D is undetermined. This CDR3 region has 13 residues. The V end was cut by 3 bases, the J end by 4 bases, with 8 bases between. The germline V gene has CDR1 KGHSH and CDR2 LQKENI. CDR3 residues: CASSPRSSDTQYF. CDR3 sequence (DNA): TGTGCCAGCTCACCTCGAAGCTCAGATACGCAGTATTTT.

The chain combines TRBV30 with TRBJ1-4; TRBD1 aligns across 8 bases. The CDR3 runs to 15 residues. CDR1 is GTSNPN and CDR2 is SVGIG in the germline V gene (reference sequence). The V and J ends lost 2 bases and 8 bases, in that order; junction bases with no gene match: 10. CDR3 nucleotide sequence: TGTGCCTGGAGTCTTGGACAGGGAGGGGCCGAAAAACTGTTTTTT. Translated: CAWSLGQGGAEKLFF.

The chain links TRBV7-2 to TRBJ2-2; 9 bases match TRBD2. Germline V gene sequence: CDR1 SGHTA, CDR2 FQGNSA. CDR3 size: 16 residues. V gave up 2 bases and J gave up 5 bases; unmatched junction bases: 6. CDR3 DNA sequence: TGTGCCAGCAGCTTAAATAGCGGGAGTTATACCGGGGAGCTGTTTTTT. This gives the protein CASSLNSGSYTGELFF.

The chain has TRBV4-1 and TRBJ2-1, with 7 nucleotides matching TRBD2. The germline V gene encodes CDR1 MGHRA and CDR2 YSYEKL. Unmatched junction bases numbered 9, after V lost 0 bases and J lost 7 bases. The CDR3 runs 16 residues. The CDR3 reads CASSQDTTSVRNEQFF. Here the CDR3 DNA reads TGCGCCAGCAGCCAAGATACAACTAGCGTACGGAATGAGCAGTTCTTC.

The chain joins TRBV15 to TRBJ2-5, with TRBD2 as a possible D gene (6 bases). In germline, CDR1 is LNHNV, CDR2 YYDKDF (reference sequence). The CDR3 covers 15 residues. Deletions cut 4 bases from V and 3 bases from J, with 15 bases between. CDR3 in amino acids: CATSTLGAGKETQYF. The CDR3 nucleotides are TGTGCCACCAGCACCCTTGGGGCGGGAAAAGAGACCCAGTACTTC.